This record looks at one T cell receptor (beta chain) sequence and its context. As for treatment: preoperative locoregional IRX-2 cytokine immunotherapy. The sample originates from a study of preoperative IRX-2 immunotherapy in early breast cancer. Sequenced by immunoSEQ multiplex PCR; TCRdb stores in-frame clones only, minus some. The repertoire holds 20,000 to 25,000 clones, 85% to 95% seen once, with 15% to 20% in the top ten. V lost 4 bases to trimming and J lost 8 bases; unmatched junction nucleotides: 12. Per germline, CDR1 MDHEN and CDR2 SYDVKM. This CDR3 has 15 residues. This sequence joins TRBV28 and TRBJ1-2, with TRBD1 identical over 8 bases. This sample comprised tumor tissue, obtained after IRX-2 immunotherapy. This sequence originates from a human donor with breast cancer. CDR3 region: CASSWIGQGVVGYTF. The CDR3 coding sequence is TGTGCCAGCAGTTGGATCGGACAGGGAGTGGTCGGCTACACCTTC.